These T cell receptor beta chains were read from a single sample in a study of Ad26.COV2.S vaccination and SARS-CoV-2 variants. The method was immunoSEQ multiplex PCR; TCRdb's version includes in-frame clones alone and lacks a portion of them. Altogether 400,000 to 450,000 clones are present, about nine tenths being singletons, with the ten largest covering 12%. The source was peripheral blood, collected in a trial of Ad26.COV2.S vaccine versus placebo. These TCRs come from a person between 18 and 65 years old who received the Ad26.COV2.S COVID-19 vaccine or a placebo. Each CDR3 is given with its conserved first and last residue. The D gene is left open where the match is weak. Size values are once, few and many counts, or a class for expanded clones, and some rows have none.

-	TRBD2	TRBV11-2	TRBJ2-7	TGTGCCAGCAGCTTAGATCGGGCGGGGGGGTACGAGCAGTACTTC	CASSLDRAGGYEQYF
-	-	TRBV6-2/TRBV6-3	TRBJ1-5	TGTGCCAGCAGTTACGAGGTCAATCAGCCCCAGCATTTT	CASSYEVNQPQHF
-	TRBD2	TRBV3-1/TRBV3-2	TRBJ2-3	TGTGCCAGCAGACGCACTCGACTAGCGGGAGGTACAGATACGCAGTATTTT	CASRRTRLAGGTDTQYF
-	TRBD1	TRBV4-3	TRBJ1-2	TGCGCCAGCAGCCATACCGGGACAGACTATGGCTACACCTTC	CASSHTGTDYGYTF
-	TRBD2	TRBV7-9	TRBJ2-7	TGTGCCAGCAGCTTAGAGGCGGGAGACGAGCAGTACTTC	CASSLEAGDEQYF
-	-	TRBV15	TRBJ1-2	TGTGCCACCCCTCTGTCACCGGGGGTTGGCTACACCTTC	CATPLSPGVGYTF
-	-	TRBV11-2	TRBJ2-2	TGTGCCAGCAGACGGGGGGCTAGCGTAAACACCGGGGAGCTGTTTTTT	CASRRGASVNTGELFF
-	-	TRBV19	TRBJ2-4	TGTGCCAGTAGTACGGGTTGGGCAGCGCAGAGAGAGAAAAACATTCAGTACTTC	CASSTGWAAQREKNIQYF
once	TRBD2	TRBV5-1	TRBJ2-3	TGCGCCAGCAGCCCCCAGCGGGACACAGATACGCAGTATTTT	CASSPQRDTDTQYF
-	TRBD2	TRBV18	TRBJ2-3	TGTGCCAGCTCACCTCGGACTAGCGGGATTACAGATACGCAGTATTTT	CASSPRTSGITDTQYF
-	-	TRBV6-2/TRBV6-3	TRBJ1-5	TGTGCCAGCAGTTATCCTGGACAGTCGTGGGGGTTT	CASSYPGQSWGF
few	TRBD1	TRBV7-2	TRBJ1-2	TGTGCCAGCAGCCCAGGCCGGGACAGATCTTATGGCTACACCTTC	CASSPGRDRSYGYTF
-	TRBD2	TRBV28	TRBJ2-2	TGTGCCAGCAGTCAGACTAGCGGGAGGGCCCAAAACACCGGGGAGCTGTTTTTT	CASSQTSGRAQNTGELFF
-	-	TRBV7-2	TRBJ2-1	TGTGCCAGCAGCTTAAACCGGGATACTGAGCAGTTCTTC	CASSLNRDTEQFF
-	-	TRBV6-5	TRBJ2-3	TGTGCCAGCAGTTACTCGAGTACAGGCCGCACAGATACGCAGTATTTT	CASSYSSTGRTDTQYF
-	TRBD2	TRBV7-2	TRBJ2-3	TGTGCCAGCAGCTTAGACTCTAGCGGGGCCGGGCGTACGCAGTATTTT	CASSLDSSGAGRTQYF
-	-	TRBV9	TRBJ2-7	TGTGCCAGCAGCCCACTCGGAGCGGCAAACTACGAGCAGTACTTC	CASSPLGAANYEQYF
-	TRBD2	TRBV3-1/TRBV3-2	TRBJ2-1	TGTGCCAGCAGCCCGGGACTAGCGGAGTACAATGAGCAGTTCTTC	CASSPGLAEYNEQFF
once	-	TRBV29-1	TRBJ2-7	TGCAGCGTTGCGACAGGTACTGACTACGAGCAGTACTTC	CSVATGTDYEQYF
-	TRBD1	TRBV10-3	TRBJ1-1	TGTGCCATCAGTAGACAGGGGGCCTCACGGACTGAAGCTTTCTTT	CAISRQGASRTEAFF
-	TRBD2	TRBV30	TRBJ2-1	TGTGCCTGGAGTGTACGTACTAGCGATGAGCAGTTCTTC	CAWSVRTSDEQFF
-	-	TRBV6-5	TRBJ2-2	TGTGCCAGCACACGACAGCCGGGCACCGGGGAGCTGTTTTTT	CASTRQPGTGELFF
-	-	TRBV19	TRBJ1-5	TGTGCCAGTAGTATCTTGGCAGGCCTTAATCAGCCCCAGCATTTT	CASSILAGLNQPQHF
-	-	TRBV19	TRBJ2-5	TGTGCCAGTAGTACAGGAAGGGAACAAGAGACCCAGTACTTC	CASSTGREQETQYF
few	TRBD1	TRBV6-1	TRBJ1-1	TGTGCCAGCAGTGTTCGACAGGGGGCGATCCCCAACACTGAAGCTTTCTTT	CASSVRQGAIPNTEAFF
-	-	TRBV7-3	TRBJ2-5	TGTGCCAGCAGCCAGGGGGGGCGTGAGACCCAGTACTTC	CASSQGGRETQYF
many	-	TRBV3-1/TRBV3-2	TRBJ1-6	TGTGCCAGCAGCCAACTAACAGGGAACCCCTCACCCCTCCACTTT	CASSQLTGNPSPLHF
few	TRBD2	TRBV5-1	TRBJ2-1	TGCGCCAGCAGCTTTCTAGCGGGAGTGGATGAGCAGTTCTTC	CASSFLAGVDEQFF
-	TRBD2	TRBV30	TRBJ2-1	TGTGCCTGGAATCTCGGACAGATTAGCGGGAGGGGCTATGAGCAGTTCTTC	CAWNLGQISGRGYEQFF
-	-	TRBV7-9	TRBJ1-6	TGTGCCAGCAGCTTAGACACAGTCTGGAATTCACCCCTCCACTTT	CASSLDTVWNSPLHF
-	TRBD1	TRBV6-6	TRBJ2-7	TGTGCCAGCAGTAGGGACAGCCCCTACGAGCAGTACTTC	CASSRDSPYEQYF